These 7 T cell receptor delta chains were sequenced from one sample in a study of γδ T cells in repeated Plasmodium falciparum infection. TCRdb re-called the multiplex PCR reads via CATT. The data show 93,000 or so delta-chain clones, with 0.75% to 1% seen just once and more than 9% held by the top ten. Bulk repertoires came from Vgamma9/Vdelta2+ or Vdelta2-negative gammadelta T cells flow-sorted from PBMC. The material sequenced was gamma-delta T cells from blood. The receptors were sampled from a pool of human donors (malaria-infected and uninfected, not separated).

This clone was seen only a few times. With a far larger clone one base away, a read error is the likely cause. The sample holds other DNA sequences that translate to the same CDR3. J is TRDJ1 and V is TRDV1; a possible D gene is TRDD3 (7 bases). The J gene is absent in TCRdb and was assigned here via DNA matching to germline. The CDR3 length is 19 residues. Germline V gene sequence: CDR1 TSWWSYY, CDR2 QGS. V gave up 2 bases and J gave up 7 bases, with 29 bases separating them. The CDR3 loop reads CALGEEVLRAWGLEVKLIF. Written as DNA, the CDR3 is TGTGCTCTTGGGGAAGAAGTCCTACGAGCCTGGGGGCTTGAAGTTAAACTCATCTTT.

As for this clone: This DNA translates differently at residue 5 from the TCRdb protein, which is that of a much larger clone; a read error is likely, and the protein shown is the DNA's own translation. For the CDR3, the DNA is TGTGCCTGTGACTCCCATACTGGGGTCCCCACCGATAAACTCATCTTT. This gives the protein CACDSHTGVPTDKLIF. V is TRDV2 and J is TRDJ1, with 7 bases fitting TRDD3. The J gene, missing from TCRdb, was assigned here through DNA to germline matching. The CDR3 covers 16 residues. Germline CDR1 GEAIGNYY, CDR2 EKD. Trimming at V came to 3 bases and at J to 1 base, leaving 10 bases not matched to a gene.

Of note for this clone: A far larger clone is one nucleotide away, so this likely arose from a read error. This same CDR3 is encoded by further DNA sequences in the sample. The V call is TRDV1, the J call TRDJ1, with 7 bases fitting TRDD3. The J gene, not given by TCRdb, was assigned here from a germline match of the nucleotide sequence. After removal of 9 bases from V and 0 bases from J, the junction contained 31 bases not matched to a gene. This CDR3 is 22 amino acids long. Germline V gene sequence: CDR1 TSWWSYY, CDR2 QGS. DNA of the CDR3: TGTGCTCTCTTTCTACGCTCCCTTACTGGGGCCCGAATCCTCGTCCACACCGATAAACTCATCTTT. Protein product: CALFLRSLTGARILVHTDKLIF.

The sample holds a few counts of this clone. A far more abundant clone sits one base away, making this likely a read error. This sample includes further DNA sequences coding for the same CDR3. The chain employs TRDV1 and TRDJ1; 13 positions match TRDD3. TCRdb gives no J gene; it was assigned here by matching the DNA to germline. V lost 3 bases, J lost 0 bases, and 16 bases stayed unmatched. The CDR3 loop spans 21 amino acids. Germline V gene data show CDR1 as TSWWSYY and CDR2 as QGS. The CDR3 region is CALGDLDGTGGYVIYTDKLIF. The CDR3 region has the DNA TGTGCTCTTGGGGATCTGGACGGCACTGGGGGATACGTCATATACACCGATAAACTCATCTTT.

In this sample, this clone turned up many times. TCRdb records a much larger clone's protein for this DNA, with a difference at residue 13 that likely arises from a read error; the protein given is the translation of the DNA. The V call is TRDV3, the J call TRDJ2; a possible D gene is TRDD3 (5 bases). The V end was cut by 2 bases, the J end by 2 bases, with 36 bases between. The CDR3 totals 22 residues. Germline V lookup: CDR1 TVYSNPD, CDR2 GDNSRS (reference sequence). In DNA, the CDR3 is TGTGCCTTTCGAACCCGGTCAGTAGGGAGATTGGGGTGCGATCGATTGACAGCACAACTCTTCTTT. Its protein product is CAFRTRSVGRLGCDRLTAQLFF. Variable domain in full (rest from reference TRDV3 and TRDJ2): CDKVTQSSPDQTVASGSEVVLLCTYDTVYSNPDLFWYRIRPDYSFQFVFYGDNSRSEGADFTQGRFSVKHILTQKAFHLVISPVRTEDSATYYCAFRTRSVGRLGCDRLTAQLFFGKGTQLIVEP.

In its sample, this clone was seen a few times. TCRdb has a much larger clone's protein, which differs at residue 5 from the translation of this DNA, likely because of a read error; what is shown is the protein translated from the DNA. The J gene is TRDJ1, the V gene TRDV2, with D possibly called TRDD1 or TRDD3 (5 bases each). The J gene, missing from TCRdb, was assigned here through DNA to germline matching. CDR3 length equals 19 residues. V was clipped by 1 base and J by 1 base, with 24 bases between them. Germline CDR1 reads GEAIGNYY; CDR2 reads EKD. CDR3 loop: CACDTRRTPVKWGTDKLIF. The CDR3 DNA reads as TGTGCCTGTGACACTCGGAGGACTCCCGTGAAATGGGGCACCGATAAACTCATCTTT.

This clone was recorded a few times. TCRdb's entry gives the protein of a much larger clone, which mismatches this DNA's translation at residue 17, likely from a read error; the protein reported here is translated from the DNA. The V gene is given as TRDV2, and no J gene call is available; the table's D call of TRDD3 was not tested on the DNA. CDR1 GEAIGNYY and CDR2 EKD come from the germline V gene. This CDR3 region has 19 residues. In DNA form, the CDR3 reads TGTGCCTGTGACACCGGCGGGATACGGGGATCCTGGGACACCCGACAGGTGTTTTTC. This codes for CACDTGGIRGSWDTRQVFF.